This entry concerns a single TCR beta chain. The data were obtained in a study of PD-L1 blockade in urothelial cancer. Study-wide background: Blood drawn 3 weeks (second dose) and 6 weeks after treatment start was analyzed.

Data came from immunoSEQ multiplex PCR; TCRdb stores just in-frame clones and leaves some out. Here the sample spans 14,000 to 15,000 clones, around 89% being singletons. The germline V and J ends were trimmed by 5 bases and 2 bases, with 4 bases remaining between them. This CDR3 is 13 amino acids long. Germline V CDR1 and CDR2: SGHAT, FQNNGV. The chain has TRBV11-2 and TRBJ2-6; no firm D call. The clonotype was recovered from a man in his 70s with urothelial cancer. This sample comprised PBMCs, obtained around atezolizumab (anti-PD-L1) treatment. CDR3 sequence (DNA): TGTGCCAGCAGCCGTGCTGGGGCCAACGTCCTGACTTTC. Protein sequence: CASSRAGANVLTF.